Only a few counts were recorded for the clone carrying this T cell receptor beta chain. Antigen: not known. The source of the sample is a study of T-cell memory formation after mild COVID-19. The wider study: The TCR clusters were mostly specific to one donor.

Using its own MiXCR run on the 5' RACE reads, TCRdb lists one record per CDR3 protein. Of a few hundred thousand distinct CDR3 sequences in the sample, 16% are singletons; the top ten hold 22%. This CDR3 has 16 residues. V gave up 3 bases and J gave up 5 bases; unmatched junction bases: 10. Whole-study findings and limits: Those CD4+ clones that contracted were mainly in CM and EM (CD8+ ones in EMRA).

This receptor was obtained from a man aged 18 to 29 who had mild COVID-19 (a few samples of this study predate the infection). Cell type and time point are not known. The chain combines TRBV12-3 or TRBV12-4 with TRBJ1-2; 9 bases agree with TRBD1. The sequenced sample was PBMCs or a T cell subset sorted from them (not recorded which). The CDR3 DNA follows: TGTGCCAGCAGTTTGCAGACAGGGGGGATAGATTATGGCTACACCTTC. As protein: CASSLQTGGIDYGYTF.